These 16 T cell receptor beta chains share one sample of origin, sequenced in a study of T cell responses to AZD1222 COVID-19 vaccine. Produced via immunoSEQ multiplex PCR; TCRdb's table is partial and in-frame only. Of about 200,000 clones listed, approximately 94% are singletons. The source material was peripheral blood, sampled 28 days after the second dose of the MenACWY control vaccine. All receptors come from an adult who received the MenACWY meningococcal vaccine as a control.

The rearrangement uses TRBV2 and TRBJ1-1; maybe TRBD1 (6 bases). Germline V gene lookup returns CDR1 SNHLY and CDR2 FYNNEI. The CDR3 spans 13 residues. Trimming removed 8 bases at V and 4 bases at J, with 14 bases between. For the CDR3, the DNA is TGTGCCAGCGGCTTAACAGGGTCCACTGAAGCTTTCTTT. Amino acids: CASGLTGSTEAFF.

This clone was found once. This sequence joins TRBV6-2 or TRBV6-3 and TRBJ2-2; weak D call: TRBD2 (5 bases). The CDR3 extends over 16 amino acids. Trimming took 0 bases from V and 7 from J, leaving 15 bases between them. Germline V gene lookup returns CDR1 MNHEY and CDR2 SVGEGT. The CDR3 sequence: CASSYSNPRGGGELFF. CDR3 coding DNA: TGTGCCAGCAGTTACTCGAACCCTCGGGGTGGCGGGGAGCTGTTTTTT.

The V call is TRBV11-2, the J call TRBJ2-7, with a possible D match to TRBD1 (6 bases). The CDR3 consists of 14 residues. Germline CDR1 is SGHAT and CDR2 is FQNNGV. The V end was cut by 2 bases, the J end by 0 bases, with 8 bases between. CDR3 region: CASSLRDTSYEQYF. CDR3 bases: TGTGCCAGCAGCTTACGGGACACCTCCTACGAGCAGTACTTC.

This clone was found a few times. This chain joins TRBV18 and TRBJ1-5; perhaps TRBD1 as D (5 bases). Germline V CDR1 and CDR2: KGHSH, LQKENI. CDR3 length equals 13 residues. Trimming took 6 bases from V and 7 from J, leaving 13 bases between them. CDR3 DNA sequence: TGTGCCAGCTCGTACGGGGGGGACCAGCCCCAGCATTTT. It translates to CASSYGGDQPQHF.

The rearrangement joins TRBV19 to TRBJ2-3, with TRBD2 matching over 7 bases. V lost 3 bases, J lost 0 bases, and 3 bases stayed unmatched. Germline V gene lookup returns CDR1 LNHDA and CDR2 SQIVND (reference sequence). This CDR3 comprises 15 residues. The CDR3 DNA reads as TGTGCCAGTAGTATCGGGGGAGGGAGCACAGATACGCAGTATTTT. Translating gives CASSIGGGSTDTQYF. The full variable domain, with the rest looked up from reference TRBV19 and TRBJ2-3, is DGGITQSPKYLFRKEGQNVTLSCEQNLNHDAMYWYRQDPGQGLRLIYYSQIVNDFQKGDIAEGYSVSREKKESFPLTVTSAQKNPTAFYLCASSIGGGSTDTQYFGPGTRLTVL.

The chain couples TRBV11-2 to TRBJ1-5; D gene ambiguous. The CDR3 is made up of 13 amino acids. Germline V gene lookup returns CDR1 SGHAT and CDR2 FQNNGV. Trimming took off 0 bases at V and 11 bases at J, with 11 bases between the two ends. The CDR3 spells CASSLDLARTQHF. For the CDR3, the DNA is TGTGCCAGCAGCTTAGATCTAGCGAGGACCCAGCATTTT.

The chain employs TRBV6-5 and TRBJ1-2; no definite D call. Between the trimmed V and J ends, which lost 6 bases and 5 bases, there was a span of 16 bases. Germline V lookup: CDR1 MNHEY, CDR2 SVGAGI. CDR3 length: 14 residues. The CDR3 loop reads CASRAREQRYGYTF. DNA for the CDR3: TGTGCCAGCAGAGCCCGGGAGCAAAGATATGGCTACACCTTC.

The CDR3 region is CASSLNREETQYF. CDR3 in DNA: TGTGCCAGCAGCTTAAACAGGGAAGAGACCCAGTACTTC. This chain joins TRBV5-4 and TRBJ2-5; perhaps TRBD1 as D (6 bases). Germline CDR1 and CDR2: SGHNT and YYREEE (reference sequence). The CDR3 is 13 amino acids. V was shortened by 2 bases and J by 3 bases, with 8 bases between the two germline ends.

The chain carries TRBV27 and TRBJ2-7; 9 bases fit TRBD1. The CDR3 contains 14 residues. Germline V gene data show CDR1 as MNHEY and CDR2 as SMNVEV (reference sequence). Germline trimming cut 5 bases from V and 6 bases from J; bases unmatched to any gene: 8. The CDR3 sequence is CASSAPGQGREQYF. The CDR3 region has the DNA TGTGCCAGCAGTGCCCCGGGACAGGGTCGCGAGCAGTACTTC.

The chain has TRBV28 and TRBJ2-7; no firm D call. The CDR3 is 15 amino acids. Germline lookup yields CDR1 MDHEN and CDR2 SYDVKM. Between the trimmed V and J ends, which lost 2 bases and 1 base, there was a span of 12 bases. CDR3: CASSLRSGPSYEQYF. The CDR3 DNA reads as TGTGCCAGCAGTTTACGTTCAGGTCCTTCCTACGAGCAGTACTTC.

Details on this clone: One end of the junction fails to match germline, which may point to a read error. Here the CDR3 reads CASSLGLGADF. DNA for the CDR3: TGTGCCAGCAGTTTGGGGCTGGGGGCAGACTTC. The chain carries TRBV28 and TRBJ1-2; maybe TRBD1 (6 bases). This CDR3 comprises 11 residues. Germline-derived CDR1 and CDR2 are MDHEN and SYDVKM.

The gene calls are TRBV9 and TRBJ2-3; 12 nucleotides line up with TRBD2. This CDR3 contains 16 residues. Germline-derived CDR1 and CDR2 are SGDLS and YYNGEE. The J segment lost 5 bases and the V segment lost 4 bases, leaving 8 bases of the junction unmatched. The CDR3 region is CASSSRTSGAGDTQYF. The CDR3 coding sequence is TGTGCCAGCAGCTCCCGGACTAGCGGGGCTGGAGATACGCAGTATTTT.

The chain uses TRBV30 and TRBJ1-1, with unresolved D. Looked up from germline, CDR1 is GTSNPN and CDR2 is SVGIG (reference sequence). The length of the CDR3 is 13 residues. Trimming took 4 bases from V and 0 from J, leaving 9 bases between them. The CDR3 DNA reads as TGTGCCTGGAAACCGGAGATGAACACTGAAGCTTTCTTT. This encodes CAWKPEMNTEAFF.

V usage is TRBV2 and J usage is TRBJ1-3, with D possibly matching TRBD1 (5 bases). V gave up 4 bases and J gave up 0 bases, with 10 bases separating them. This CDR3 spans 15 amino acids. Germline CDR1 SNHLY, CDR2 FYNNEI. CDR3 sequence (DNA): TGTGCCAGCAGTGGGGGGAGTGGCTCTGGAAACACCATATATTTT. This encodes CASSGGSGSGNTIYF.

V gene TRBV19 combines with J gene TRBJ2-1; 14 positions match TRBD2. V trimming: 6 bases; J trimming: 8 bases; junction bases outside the gene matches: 12. Germline lookup yields CDR1 LNHDA and CDR2 SQIVND (reference sequence). The CDR3 has 17 amino acids. CDR3 sequence: CASRPSKGLAGDHEQFF. The CDR3 nucleotides are TGTGCCAGTAGACCCTCCAAGGGACTAGCGGGAGATCATGAGCAGTTCTTC.

V usage is TRBV6-5 and J usage is TRBJ1-2; D is uncertain. The V end was cut by 2 bases, the J end by 8 bases, with 6 bases between. The CDR3 has 11 amino acids. Germline CDR1 MNHEY, CDR2 SVGAGI. DNA for the CDR3: TGTGCCAGCAGTTACGGGCTAGGCTACACCTTC. It encodes CASSYGLGYTF.